The 2 T cell receptor beta chains listed next were all sequenced from one sample in a study of T cell repertoires in cytomegalovirus infection (dated by TCRdb to between 2018 and 2020). Data came from an Illumina HiSeq 1500. TCRdb applied fastp at Q25 and MiXCR to the public reads, then kept only in-frame beta chains. Rows are unified per CDR3 protein, each entry keeping the most common DNA and genes. This sample has 900,000 to 950,000 distinct CDR3 sequences in its table, and around 30% of those were observed once. Together, the top ten hold 11% to 15% of the sample. The sample's treatment or condition label, in plain terms: in vitro stimulation with specific CMV peptide epitopes to enrich CMV-specific T cells. No antigens are known for them. Specimen: cultured CD8+ T cells from PBMCs, collected from culture after CMV antigen stimulation. Receptor source: a human donor in good health (CMV status not recorded). Some clones in this sample may be carry-over from other donors' samples.

This clonotype was observed at least ten times. This chain links TRBV7-2 with TRBJ1-5; D may be TRBD1 (6 bases). CDR3 length: 17 amino acids. The germline V gene has CDR1 SGHTA and CDR2 FQGNSA. The V end lost 3 bases, the J end lost 0 bases, and 15 bases lay between the germline ends. This CDR3 is CASSFDRNLHSNQPQHF. The CDR3 DNA is TGTGCCAGCAGCTTCGACAGGAACCTCCATAGCAATCAGCCCCAGCATTTT.

This clonotype was recorded once. The rearrangement links TRBV27 to TRBJ1-5, with 8 bases identical to TRBD1. The germline gives CDR1 MNHEY, CDR2 SMNVEV (reference sequence). Trimming removed 4 bases from V and 3 bases from J; junction bases left unmatched: 14. This CDR3 comprises 18 residues. This chain's CDR3 is CASSSSDTGTGLNQPQHF. Written as DNA, the CDR3 is TGTGCCAGCAGTTCATCGGATACAGGGACAGGACTCAATCAGCCCCAGCATTTT.